Following are 21 T cell receptor beta chains from one sample sequenced in a study of blood T cells in healthy people across ages. Together with a sample-barcoded 5' primer, a J-beta primer mix was included in a second PCR lasting about 6 to 11 cycles. One entry per CDR3 protein, called by TCRdb with MiXCR from the 5' RACE reads. This table holds roughly 800,000 distinct CDR3 sequences, approximately 35% found once. Sequencing used blood. These receptors were collected from a man aged 18 to 30 in good health.

This clonotype was detected ten times or more. This chain links TRBV25-1 with TRBJ2-3; 8 nucleotides agree with TRBD2. J gave up 0 bases and V 4 bases, and 12 bases lay outside the gene matches. The germline V gene encodes CDR1 MGHDK and CDR2 SYGVNS. The CDR3 has 18 residues. The CDR3: CASSVGSLSGGSTDTQYF. The CDR3 nucleotides read TGTGCCAGCAGTGTGGGTTCGTTGAGCGGGGGAAGCACAGATACGCAGTATTTT.

This clonotype was observed a handful of times. The chain links TRBV7-9 to TRBJ2-1; D may correspond to TRBD1 or TRBD2 (5 bases each). Germline V gives CDR1 SEHNR, CDR2 FQNEAQ (reference sequence). The V gene lost 1 base and the J gene lost 7 bases, with 11 bases spanning the gap. This CDR3 spans 14 amino acids. The CDR3 is CASSLDGGKNEQFF. The CDR3 nucleotides read TGTGCCAGCAGCTTAGATGGGGGAAAGAATGAGCAGTTCTTC.

The chain links TRBV6-5 to TRBJ2-3; weak D call: TRBD1 (6 bases). Germline lookup yields CDR1 MNHEY and CDR2 SVGAGI. V shed 1 base and J shed 2 bases, with 10 bases lying between them. The CDR3 totals 15 residues. The CDR3 coding sequence is TGTGCCAGCAGTTACTTCAGGGGAGACACAGATACGCAGTATTTT. Residues: CASSYFRGDTDTQYF.

V is TRBV9 and J is TRBJ2-5; 11 bases agree with TRBD1. The DNA end is more similar to TRBJ2-7, so the J call may be wrong. CDR3 size: 17 residues. Germline assignment: CDR1 SGDLS and CDR2 YYNGEE. CDR3: CASSVSSGQGVLYEQYF. DNA of the CDR3: TGTGCCAGCAGCGTCTCATCGGGACAGGGGGTCCTATACGAGCAGTACTTC.

This chain uses TRBV20-1 with TRBJ2-1; D remains unclear. Trimming took 3 bases from V and 13 from J, leaving 25 bases between them. The V gene's germline CDR1 is DFQATT and CDR2 SNEGSKA (reference sequence). The CDR3 length is 15 residues. CDR3 amino acids: CSASFAAVRADIQFF. For the CDR3, the DNA is TGCAGTGCTAGCTTTGCGGCGGTTCGGGCCGACATTCAGTTCTTC.

The J gene is TRBJ2-3, the V gene TRBV27; 8 positions match TRBD1. Trimming removed 2 bases from V and 0 bases from J; junction bases left unmatched: 4. The CDR3 is made up of 16 amino acids. Germline assignment: CDR1 MNHEY and CDR2 SMNVEV (reference sequence). CDR3 residues: CASSLPGQGSTDTQYF. CDR3 nucleotides: TGTGCCAGCAGTTTACCCGGACAGGGAAGCACAGATACGCAGTATTTT.

The rearrangement joins TRBV2 to TRBJ2-5; a possible D gene is TRBD1 (6 bases). The CDR3 runs to 13 residues. The germline CDR1 and CDR2 sequences are SNHLY and FYNNEI. V gave up 3 bases and J gave up 11 bases, with 16 bases separating them. CDR3 DNA: TGTGCCAGCAGTGAGAAACAGGGAAGGAGGCAGTACTTC. Residues: CASSEKQGRRQYF.

This clonotype was recorded only once. One junction end disagrees with the germline gene, perhaps due to a read error. This chain joins TRBV12-3 or TRBV12-4 and TRBJ2-6, with D perhaps given as TRBD1 or TRBD2 (5 bases each). The CDR3 consists of 18 residues. The CDR3 nucleotides are TGTGCCAGCAGCACAACCTGGGGACCGAGCTCTGGGACCAACGTCCTGACTTTC. It specifies CASSTTWGPSSGTNVLTF.

This clonotype has ten or more counts. This chain links TRBV5-6 with TRBJ2-7, with TRBD1 matching over 9 bases. The CDR3 length is 15 residues. Germline loops: CDR1 SGHDT, CDR2 YYEEEE. Trimming cost V 4 bases and J 3 bases; bases outside gene matches: 8. The CDR3 sequence: CASSAPGQGYYEQYF. CDR3 sequence (DNA): TGTGCCAGCAGCGCGCCGGGACAGGGCTACTACGAGCAGTACTTC.

Turning to this clonotype: This may stem from a read error, because a much larger clone lies one nucleotide away. The rearrangement links TRBV20-1 to TRBJ2-5, with 8 bases identical to TRBD2. Germline lookup yields CDR1 DFQATT and CDR2 SNEGSKA (reference sequence). CDR3 size: 15 residues. The CDR3 nucleotides are TGCAGTGCCCTCTGGCGGGGGGTTATCCAAGAGACCCGGTACTTC. As protein: CSALWRGVIQETRYF.

The chain links TRBV5-1 to TRBJ2-2; D may be TRBD1 (5 bases). This CDR3 has 13 amino acids. In germline, CDR1 is SGHRS, CDR2 YFSETQ. V was pared by 4 bases and J by 9 bases, with 13 bases between. CDR3 sequence (DNA): TGCGCCAGCAGCGTGGACATAGACCGGGAGCTGTTTTTT. It translates to CASSVDIDRELFF.

This clonotype has ten or more counts. The chain couples TRBV20-1 to TRBJ2-3; D gene uncertain. The CDR3 runs 10 residues. Per germline, CDR1 DFQATT and CDR2 SNEGSKA (reference sequence). The V and J ends lost 6 bases and 2 bases respectively, with 3 bases between them. CDR3 sequence (DNA): TGCAGTGCCCACACAGATACGCAGTATTTT. It specifies CSAHTDTQYF.

The chain is built from TRBV12-3 or TRBV12-4 and TRBJ2-5; tentative D call: TRBD1 (6 bases). V lost 2 bases and J 11 bases, leaving 18 bases between the germline ends. This CDR3 spans 14 amino acids. This chain's CDR3 is CASSLKDSYNEQYF. The CDR3 coding sequence is TGTGCCAGCAGTTTAAAGGACAGTTACAATGAGCAGTACTTC.

With regard to this clonotype: At one end, the junction sequence differs from germline, possibly due to a read error. The chain employs TRBV7-6 and TRBJ2-7, with no clear D. In germline, CDR1 is SGHVS, CDR2 FNYEAQ. The CDR3 runs 15 residues. CDR3 in amino acids: CASSLEAQSSYEQYF. CDR3 sequence (DNA): TGTGCCAGCAGCTTAGAGGCTCAGAGCTCCTACGAACAGTACTTC. Based on the CDR3 plus reference TRBV7-6 and TRBJ2-7, the full variable domain is GAGVSQSPRYKVTKRGQDVALRCDPISGHVSLYWYRQALGQGPEFLTYFNYEAQQDKSGLPNDRFSAERPEGSISTLTIQRTEQRDSAMYRCASSLEAQSSYEQYFGPGTRLTVT.

This clonotype was seen a handful of times. The CDR3 DNA reads as TGCAGTGCGACAGATCCCAGGGGTAATGAAAAACTGTTTTTT. As protein: CSATDPRGNEKLFF. The chain couples TRBV20-1 to TRBJ1-4; tentative D call: TRBD1 (6 bases). The V and J ends lost 6 bases and 4 bases respectively, with 15 bases between them. Germline CDR1 is DFQATT and CDR2 is SNEGSKA (reference sequence). The CDR3 has 14 residues.

In its sample, this clonotype was seen a few times. The J gene is TRBJ1-1, the V gene TRBV10-3; possibly TRBD1 for D (6 bases). Looked up from germline, CDR1 is ENHRY and CDR2 is SYGVKD. V was pared by 2 bases and J by 6 bases, with 10 bases between. The CDR3 is 13 residues long. The CDR3 nucleotides are TGTGCCATCAGTGAGCTACAGGGCGCTGAAGCTTTCTTT. Amino acids: CAISELQGAEAFF.

This clonotype was picked up one time. An end of the junction differs from the germline gene, which may be a read error. The V gene is TRBV12-3 or TRBV12-4, the J gene TRBJ2-3; D unresolved. The CDR3 consists of 14 residues. The DNA of the CDR3 is TGTGCCAGCAGTTACGGCCGTTTAACAGCTACGCAGTATTTT. It specifies CASSYGRLTATQYF.

This clonotype was detected ten times or more. CDR3 bases: TGCAGTGCCCGGGACAGGGAATATGGCTACACCTTC. Protein sequence: CSARDREYGYTF. This chain joins TRBV20-1 and TRBJ1-2; the match to TRBD1 covers 9 bases. The trim removed 6 bases at V and 5 bases at J, leaving 4 bases unmatched. Germline lookup yields CDR1 DFQATT and CDR2 SNEGSKA (reference sequence). The CDR3 sequence is 12 residues long.

This clonotype appeared a few times. V is TRBV9 and J is TRBJ2-4, with a possible D match to TRBD1 (5 bases). The tail of the sequence fits TRBJ2-7 better, so the J call may be wrong. CDR3 length: 11 amino acids. Germline V gene data show CDR1 as SGDLS and CDR2 as YYNGEE. CDR3 coding DNA: TGTGCCAGCAGCACTGGGGCCGAGCAGTACTTC. Translation: CASSTGAEQYF.

There are a few counts of this clonotype. The chain is built from TRBV7-9 and TRBJ1-1; unclear D gene. This CDR3 region has 12 residues. Germline CDR1 and CDR2: SEHNR and FQNEAQ (reference sequence). V lost 0 bases and J 8 bases, leaving 7 bases between the germline ends. CDR3 sequence (DNA): TGTGCCAGCAGCTTAGCGCTGACAGAAGCTTTCTTT. Translated, it gives CASSLALTEAFF.

The chain links TRBV7-2 to TRBJ2-3; 10 bases map to TRBD2. Looked up from germline, CDR1 is SGHTA and CDR2 is FQGNSA. The CDR3 is 17 amino acids. The J segment lost 4 bases and the V segment lost 1 base, leaving 8 bases of the junction unmatched. CDR3 region: CASSLESSGSLADTQYF. The CDR3 DNA is TGTGCCAGCAGCTTAGAATCTAGCGGGAGTTTGGCAGATACGCAGTATTTT.